Here is one T cell receptor (beta chain) with its context. The data originate from a study of blood T cell repertoires in COVID-19. Background on the study: Collection of acute and convalescent COVID-19 samples took place in the United States, Italy and Spain.

The method was immunoSEQ multiplex PCR; TCRdb's version includes in-frame clones alone and lacks a portion of them. The profile shows 190,000 or so clones, roughly 90% of them singletons. Exposed enrollees had met someone with a PCR-confirmed or clinician-diagnosed COVID-19 case at some point within the 2 weeks before study entry. V gave up 5 bases and J gave up 0 bases, with 17 bases separating them. CDR1 and CDR2 (germline): SGHRS, YFSETQ. CDR3 length: 16 amino acids. This chain joins TRBV5-1 and TRBJ1-1; D is perhaps TRBD1 (6 bases). The origin of this receptor is a woman in her thirties who had been exposed to COVID-19. Specimen: PBMCs or T cells enriched from blood (not recorded which). DNA of the CDR3: TGCGCCAGCAGACCGGGAGGACAGACCATGAACACTGAAGCTTTCTTT. This codes for CASRPGGQTMNTEAFF.